This entry lists 22 T cell receptor beta chains sequenced from one sample in a study of vaccination effects on CD4 cells after COVID-19. Their recognized antigens are unknown. Assay used: immunoSEQ multiplex PCR; TCRdb lists only in-frame clones, some missing. Of about 43,000 clones detected, around 78% appear once; the ten largest clones hold more than 10%. Using viral peptide pools, the ViraFEST assay grew out antigen-specific CD4+ T cells prior to sequencing. Following 10 days of culture, CD4+ T cells were isolated. Having tested negative for nucleocapsid antibodies, the vaccine recipients showed no prior SARS-CoV-2 infection. Sequencing used CD4+ T cells from PBMCs cultured with SARS-CoV-2 spike peptides, obtained before COVID-19 vaccination. The receptors were gathered from a human donor who received a COVID-19 vaccine.

This clone was recorded only once. The chain uses TRBV2 and TRBJ2-1, with D possibly TRBD1 on 5 matching bases. The germline CDR1 and CDR2 sequences are SNHLY and FYNNEI. CDR3 length equals 13 residues. V lost 4 bases, J lost 4 bases, and 8 bases lay in between. CDR3 sequence: CASSVTAYNEQFF. The CDR3 nucleotides are TGTGCCAGCAGTGTGACAGCTTACAATGAGCAGTTCTTC.

The V call is TRBV7-3, the J call TRBJ2-5; D is uncertain. Trimming took 0 bases from V and 1 from J, leaving 9 bases between them. The germline V gene has CDR1 SGHTA and CDR2 FQGTGA. The CDR3 length is 15 residues. In DNA, the CDR3 is TGTGCCAGCAGCTTAACTCCGGGTCGCCAAGAGACCCAGTACTTC. Residues: CASSLTPGRQETQYF.

The chain employs TRBV5-1 and TRBJ1-5, with a possible D match to TRBD1 (5 bases). V was pared by 4 bases and J by 7 bases, with 12 bases between. Germline V gene lookup returns CDR1 SGHRS and CDR2 YFSETQ. The CDR3 contains 13 residues. CDR3 nucleotides: TGCGCCAGCAGCACGACAGTGGAACAGCCCCAGCATTTT. Protein product: CASSTTVEQPQHF.

The chain couples TRBV5-1 to TRBJ1-6, with TRBD1 matching 9 bases. CDR1 and CDR2 from the germline V gene are SGHRS and YFSETQ. The CDR3 runs to 16 residues. The trim removed 4 bases at V and 10 bases at J, leaving 12 bases unmatched. CDR3 amino acids: CASSLEGTGTLSPLHF. CDR3 DNA sequence: TGCGCCAGCAGCCTGGAAGGGACAGGGACCTTATCACCCCTCCACTTT.

The chain recombines TRBV12-1 with TRBJ2-5. TRBV12-1 is classified as a pseudogene. The CDR3 length is 15 residues. CDR3 protein: CASLPAGLAQETQYF. The DNA for the CDR3 is TGTGCCAGCTTGCCCGCCGGGCTGGCCCAAGAGACCCAGTACTTC.

Only one count was recorded for this clone. This chain joins TRBV9 and TRBJ1-4; D may be TRBD1 (6 bases). The CDR3 is 15 amino acids. Trimming removed 4 bases from V and 7 bases from J, with 17 bases in between. The germline gives CDR1 SGDLS, CDR2 YYNGEE. CDR3 in DNA: TGTGCCAGCAGCTCCCAGGGGACCCGGGGTGAAAAACTGTTTTTT. Protein sequence: CASSSQGTRGEKLFF.

The chain links TRBV5-1 to TRBJ2-6; TRBD1 aligns across 8 bases. The CDR3 has 19 residues. Germline values: CDR1 SGHRS, CDR2 YFSETQ. J lost 4 bases, V lost 4 bases, and 16 bases had no gene match. CDR3 DNA: TGCGCCAGCAGCCCTTATATGACAGGGGATCCCTCCGGGGCCAACGTCCTGACTTTC. Its translation: CASSPYMTGDPSGANVLTF.

V and J are TRBV12-3 or TRBV12-4 and TRBJ2-1; weak D call: TRBD1 (6 bases). The CDR3 contains 13 residues. V lost 6 bases, J lost 3 bases, and 9 bases lay in between. CDR3 nucleotide sequence: TGTGCCAGCAGGGTGGACAGCTACAATGAGCAGTTCTTC. Translation gives CASRVDSYNEQFF.

The chain carries TRBV7-9 and TRBJ1-1; 7 positions match TRBD1. V lost 3 bases, J lost 5 bases, and 6 bases stayed unmatched. Per the germline V gene, CDR1 is SEHNR and CDR2 is FQNEAQ (reference sequence). This CDR3 has 14 residues. DNA of the CDR3: TGTGCCAGCAGCTTTACAGGGGAAGGTACTGAAGCTTTCTTT. This gives the protein CASSFTGEGTEAFF. The whole variable domain, filled in from reference TRBV7-9 and TRBJ1-1, reads DTGVSQNPRHKITKRGQNVTFRCDPISEHNRLYWYRQTLGQGPEFLTYFQNEAQLEKSRLLSDRFSAERPKGSFSTLEIQRTEQGDSAMYLCASSFTGEGTEAFFGQGTRLTVV.

This chain joins TRBV3-1 (or the pseudogene TRBV3-2) and TRBJ2-3, with 11 bases fitting TRBD2. CDR1 and CDR2 from the germline V gene are LGHDT and YNNKEL (reference sequence). The CDR3 consists of 16 residues. With V trimmed by 5 bases and J by 2 bases, 6 bases remained unmatched. The CDR3 DNA is TGTGCCAGCAGCAATGGACTAGCGGGTAACACAGATACGCAGTATTTT. Translating gives CASSNGLAGNTDTQYF.

The rearrangement links TRBV2 to TRBJ1-1; no clear D gene. CDR1 is SNHLY and CDR2 is FYNNEI in the germline V gene. This CDR3 has 13 amino acids. The V end was cut by 7 bases, the J end by 8 bases, with 17 bases between. The CDR3 region has the DNA TGTGCCAGCAACGGACTTATACTTGGGGAAGCTTTCTTT. Protein: CASNGLILGEAFF. The full variable domain, in which reference TRBV2 and TRBJ1-1 provide the parts outside the CDR3, is EPEVTQTPSHQVTQMGQEVILRCVPISNHLYFYWYRQILGQKVEFLVSFYNNEISEKSEIFDDQFSVERPDGSNFTLKIRSTKLEDSAMYFCASNGLILGEAFFGQGTRLTVV.

The V gene is TRBV10-3, the J gene TRBJ2-7, with 8 bases that match TRBD2. The CDR3 sequence is 14 residues long. Germline V gene data show CDR1 as ENHRY and CDR2 as SYGVKD. The trim removed 4 bases at V and 7 bases at J, leaving 9 bases unmatched. For the CDR3, the DNA is TGTGCCATCAGTGCGGGACTAGGGCCTCTGGAGCAGTACGTC. Its translation: CAISAGLGPLEQYV.

The table lists this clone with a few counts. The CDR3 bases are TGTGCCAGCAGCTTAGCTGGAGGGAGCACTGAAGCTTTCTTT. It is translated as CASSLAGGSTEAFF. V usage is TRBV7-9 and J usage is TRBJ1-1; unclear D gene. Germline assignment: CDR1 SEHNR and CDR2 FQNEAQ (reference sequence). The CDR3 length is 14 residues. V lost 0 bases to trimming and J lost 4 bases, with 9 bases between them.

This chain joins TRBV3-1 (or the pseudogene TRBV3-2) and TRBJ1-2, with D perhaps matching TRBD1 (5 bases). V lost 4 bases to trimming and J lost 4 bases, with 13 bases between them. The CDR3 loop spans 14 amino acids. CDR1 is LGHDT and CDR2 is YNNKEL in the germline V gene (reference sequence). The chain's CDR3 is CASSRDLGLYGYTF. In nucleotides, the CDR3 is TGTGCCAGCAGCCGGGACCTGGGGCTCTATGGCTACACCTTC.

The chain couples TRBV24-1 to TRBJ2-1; 8 bases are shared with TRBD2. CDR3 size: 16 residues. The germline V gene has CDR1 KGHDR and CDR2 SFDVKD. The V segment lost 1 base and the J segment 4 bases; nucleotides outside the gene matches: 5. The CDR3 DNA reads as TGTGCCACCAGTGATTTTGGGCGGGGGGCTTACAATGAGCAGTTCTTC. As protein: CATSDFGRGAYNEQFF.

The rearrangement uses TRBV4-1 and TRBJ1-6, with 8 bases aligning to TRBD1. The trim removed 4 bases at V and 10 bases at J, leaving 9 bases unmatched. Germline V gene data show CDR1 as MGHRA and CDR2 as YSYEKL. The CDR3 is 15 residues long. In DNA form, the CDR3 reads TGCGCCAGCAGCCGATTGACAGGGGAAGAATCACCCCTCCACTTT. Its protein product is CASSRLTGEESPLHF.

The V and J genes are TRBV28 and TRBJ1-3; D unresolved. Trimming left V 6 bases short and J 0 bases short, with 9 bases between. The CDR3 is made up of 14 amino acids. Germline CDR1 MDHEN, CDR2 SYDVKM. CDR3 DNA: TGTGCCAGCAGGGGCAGCTACTCTGGAAACACCATATATTTT. Encoded protein: CASRGSYSGNTIYF.

The V gene is TRBV5-4, the J gene TRBJ2-2; 7 bases line up with TRBD1. Per the germline V gene, CDR1 is SGHNT and CDR2 is YYREEE (reference sequence). V lost 0 bases to trimming and J lost 3 bases; unmatched junction nucleotides: 2. The CDR3 extends over 15 amino acids. The CDR3 reads CASSLVGGDTGELFF. DNA of the CDR3: TGTGCCAGCAGCTTGGTAGGGGGCGACACCGGGGAGCTGTTTTTT.

The CDR3 DNA follows: TGTGCCAGCAGCGCCCCGGGGACGGAGAGAAACATTCAGTACTTC. Translating it yields CASSAPGTERNIQYF. The chain is built from TRBV11-2 and TRBJ2-4, with D perhaps TRBD1 or TRBD2 (5 bases each). The germline CDR1 and CDR2 sequences are SGHAT and FQNNGV. This CDR3 has 15 amino acids. The V end lost 5 bases, the J end lost 6 bases, and 17 bases lay between the germline ends.

V gene TRBV4-1 combines with J gene TRBJ2-3; possibly TRBD1 for D (5 bases). Germline V lookup: CDR1 MGHRA, CDR2 YSYEKL. The CDR3 spans 15 residues. Trimming shortened V by 5 bases and J by 5 bases, and 17 bases separated the two germline ends. CDR3 in DNA: TGCGCCAGCAGCTCCAAGGGGTTAAACCGAGATACGCAGTATTTT. Translated, it gives CASSSKGLNRDTQYF.

This chain connects TRBV30 to TRBJ1-5; D ambiguous. CDR3 length: 18 amino acids. Germline V gene lookup returns CDR1 GTSNPN and CDR2 SVGIG (reference sequence). V was clipped by 0 bases and J by 1 base, with 19 bases between them. The chain's CDR3 is CAWSVPDVLQESNQPQHF. CDR3 bases: TGTGCCTGGAGTGTACCGGACGTTCTTCAGGAGAGCAATCAGCCCCAGCATTTT.

The CDR3 loop is CASSPTPSGYYTF. CDR3 coding DNA: TGTGCCAGCAGCCCCACCCCCTCAGGGTACTACACCTTC. The rearrangement joins TRBV9 to TRBJ1-2, with TRBD1 as a possible D gene (5 bases). Looked up from germline, CDR1 is SGDLS and CDR2 is YYNGEE. The CDR3 spans 13 residues. Trimming left V 4 bases short and J 10 bases short, with 17 bases between.